Each of the 32 T cell receptor beta chains below was sequenced from the same sample in a study of T cell responses to AZD1222 COVID-19 vaccine. Some clones are missing from TCRdb's copy, which holds only in-frame ones; the method was immunoSEQ multiplex PCR. The sample has 150,000 to 190,000 clones, 90% seen once; the top ten hold roughly 1.6%. Material: peripheral blood, obtained 28 days after the second AZD1222 dose. Receptors were obtained from an adult who received the AZD1222 COVID-19 vaccine.

The rearrangement uses TRBV11-3 and TRBJ1-1, with D possibly TRBD1 on 6 matching bases. The CDR3 is 14 amino acids. Germline lookup yields CDR1 SGHNT and CDR2 YENEEA. Trimming cost V 5 bases and J 8 bases, with 18 bases left between them. This CDR3 is CASSPGRGALEAFF. CDR3 DNA sequence: TGTGCCAGCAGCCCAGGACGGGGGGCGCTGGAAGCTTTCTTT.

The J gene is TRBJ1-1, the V gene TRBV24-1; TRBD1 agrees at 8 bases. CDR1 is KGHDR and CDR2 is SFDVKD in the germline V gene. The CDR3 totals 13 residues. Losses at the gene ends were 1 base for V and 7 bases for J; bases not matched to a gene: 1. CDR3 region: CATSDFTGGEAFF. CDR3 coding DNA: TGTGCCACCAGTGATTTTACAGGGGGTGAAGCTTTCTTT.

The chain recombines TRBV3-1 (or the pseudogene TRBV3-2) with TRBJ1-1; no reliable D call. CDR3 length: 12 amino acids. The V end was cut by 6 bases, the J end by 4 bases, with 9 bases between. CDR1 is LGHDT and CDR2 is YNNKEL in the germline V gene (reference sequence). CDR3 sequence: CASSNLGTEAFF. The CDR3 DNA sequence: TGTGCCAGCAGTAACCTGGGCACTGAAGCTTTCTTT.

The genes are TRBV5-4 and TRBJ1-6; D unclear. The CDR3 covers 13 residues. From germline, CDR1 is SGHNT and CDR2 YYREEE (reference sequence). Trimming cost V 5 bases and J 10 bases, with 13 bases left between them. The CDR3 spells CASRTETGSPLHF. CDR3 coding DNA: TGTGCCAGCAGGACCGAGACGGGATCACCCCTCCACTTT.

The chain recombines TRBV4-1 with TRBJ2-2; the match to TRBD2 covers 10 bases. This CDR3 is built from 16 residues. The junction had 10 bases not matched to a gene; V was cut back by 4 bases and J by 8 bases. Germline lookup yields CDR1 MGHRA and CDR2 YSYEKL. CDR3 nucleotide sequence: TGCGCCAGCAGCCCCAGGCTAGCGGGAGTACCGGGGGAGCTGTTTTTT. Encoded protein: CASSPRLAGVPGELFF.

The chain carries TRBV25-1 and TRBJ1-4; D gene ambiguous. Germline CDR1 and CDR2: MGHDK and SYGVNS. This CDR3 is 13 amino acids long. The germline V and J ends were trimmed by 3 bases and 8 bases, with 10 bases remaining between them. The CDR3 spells CASSDGLREKLFF. CDR3 coding DNA: TGTGCCAGCAGTGACGGGTTACGGGAAAAACTGTTTTTT. Using reference TRBV25-1 and TRBJ1-4 for the parts outside the CDR3, the full variable domain is EADIYQTPRYLVIGTGKKITLECSQTMGHDKMYWYQQDPGMELHLIHYSYGVNSTEKGDLSSESTVSRIRTEHFPLTLESARPSHTSQYLCASSDGLREKLFFGSGTQLSVL.

This clone is a singleton in its sample. The chain links TRBV10-3 to TRBJ2-2; D is unclear. The CDR3 covers 14 residues. CDR1 is ENHRY and CDR2 is SYGVKD in the germline V gene. Trimming pared 2 bases from V and 4 bases from J, leaving 8 bases between. CDR3 in amino acids: CAISEAEPTGELFF. CDR3 DNA sequence: TGTGCCATCAGTGAGGCCGAACCCACCGGGGAGCTGTTTTTT.

The J gene is TRBJ2-3, the V gene TRBV6-5, with D perhaps matching TRBD2 (6 bases). The V end was cut by 4 bases, the J end by 9 bases, with 14 bases between. This CDR3 comprises 13 residues. From germline, CDR1 is MNHEY and CDR2 SVGAGI. In nucleotides, the CDR3 is TGTGCCAGCAGTTGGGCTAGCGAGGGCACGCAGTATTTT. Amino acids: CASSWASEGTQYF.

The chain combines TRBV28 with TRBJ1-1; TRBD1 is a possible D gene (6 bases). CDR1 and CDR2 from the germline V gene are MDHEN and SYDVKM. The V end lost 5 bases, the J end lost 3 bases, and 13 bases lay between the germline ends. The CDR3 contains 14 residues. This CDR3 is CASSGTGWDTEAFF. The CDR3, as DNA: TGTGCCAGCAGTGGTACAGGGTGGGACACTGAAGCTTTCTTT.

The chain carries TRBV2 and TRBJ1-2; D not certain. The CDR3 loop spans 14 amino acids. Germline V CDR1 and CDR2: SNHLY, FYNNEI. V lost 7 bases to trimming and J lost 1 base, with 13 bases between them. The CDR3 sequence: CASKESFFNYGYTF. The CDR3, as DNA: TGTGCCAGCAAAGAGTCATTTTTTAACTATGGCTACACCTTC.

The chain carries TRBV5-5 and TRBJ2-7; no clear D. V was trimmed by 0 bases and J by 2 bases, leaving 6 bases between them. The CDR3 contains 13 residues. Germline V gene sequence: CDR1 SGHKS, CDR2 YYEKEE (reference sequence). The CDR3 sequence: CASSLGHPYEQYF. The CDR3 bases are TGTGCCAGCAGCTTGGGTCACCCCTACGAGCAGTACTTC.

This rearrangement joins TRBV12-5 to TRBJ1-2; D unclear. Germline V lookup: CDR1 LGHNT, CDR2 FRNRAP. V lost 2 bases, J lost 5 bases, and 0 bases lay in between. This CDR3 has 10 residues. The chain's CDR3 is CASGLYGYTF. CDR3 DNA sequence: TGTGCTAGTGGTTTGTATGGCTACACCTTC. The entire variable domain, with the rest obtained from reference TRBV12-5 and TRBJ1-2, is as follows: DARVTQTPRHKVTEMGQEVTMRCQPILGHNTVFWYRQTMMQGLELLAYFRNRAPLDDSGMPKDRFSAEMPDATLATLKIQPSEPRDSAVYFCASGLYGYTFGSGTRLTVV.

This clone was seen just once. V is TRBV9 and J is TRBJ2-7; perhaps D is TRBD1 or TRBD2 (5 bases each). Per germline, CDR1 SGDLS and CDR2 YYNGEE. V shed 4 bases and J shed 4 bases, with 18 bases lying between them. The CDR3 has 15 residues. The CDR3 coding sequence is TGTGCCAGCAGCCCCCGGGACGGATCGTTTTACGAGCAGTACTTC. Translating it yields CASSPRDGSFYEQYF.

This clone appeared a single time. The V call is TRBV28, the J call TRBJ2-3, with 10 bases fitting TRBD2. The CDR3 spans 17 residues. Germline values: CDR1 MDHEN, CDR2 SYDVKM. Unmatched junction bases numbered 11, after V lost 8 bases and J lost 0 bases. The CDR3 sequence is CASPKAGLAPSTDTQYF. Here the CDR3 DNA reads TGTGCCAGCCCCAAGGCGGGACTAGCGCCTAGCACAGATACGCAGTATTTT. Looking up the rest from reference TRBV28 and TRBJ2-3 gives the full variable domain: DVKVTQSSRYLVKRTGEKVFLECVQDMDHENMFWYRQDPGLGLRLIYFSYDVKMKEKGDIPEGYSVSREKKERFSLILESASTNQTSMYLCASPKAGLAPSTDTQYFGPGTRLTVL.

J is TRBJ2-7 and V is TRBV3-1 (or the pseudogene TRBV3-2), with 8 positions matching TRBD1. V shed 4 bases and J 3 bases; nucleotides not matched to a gene: 2. Germline V gene lookup returns CDR1 LGHDT and CDR2 YNNKEL (reference sequence). This CDR3 comprises 13 residues. The CDR3 nucleotides are TGTGCCAGCAGCCTGGACAGGGTCTACGAGCAGTACTTC. It codes for CASSLDRVYEQYF.

The rearrangement uses TRBV2 and TRBJ1-4; 8 positions agree with TRBD1. Unmatched junction bases numbered 5, after V lost 4 bases and J lost 7 bases. The CDR3 runs 14 residues. Looked up from germline, CDR1 is SNHLY and CDR2 is FYNNEI. CDR3 in DNA: TGTGCCAGCAGTGTCACAGGGGGGGGTGAAAAACTGTTTTTT. As protein: CASSVTGGGEKLFF. Filled out from reference TRBV2 and TRBJ1-4, the complete variable domain reads EPEVTQTPSHQVTQMGQEVILRCVPISNHLYFYWYRQILGQKVEFLVSFYNNEISEKSEIFDDQFSVERPDGSNFTLKIRSTKLEDSAMYFCASSVTGGGEKLFFGSGTQLSVL.

This clone has just one count. V and J are TRBV12-3 or TRBV12-4 and TRBJ1-4; D gene unclear. Trimming left V 4 bases short and J 7 bases short, with 10 bases between. This CDR3 comprises 13 residues. The CDR3 DNA is TGTGCCAGCAGTTCCTGGGGTGGTGAAAAACTGTTTTTT. This translates into CASSSWGGEKLFF.

V gene TRBV24-1 combines with J gene TRBJ1-2, with D perhaps matching TRBD1 (5 bases). CDR1 and CDR2 (germline): KGHDR, SFDVKD. The CDR3 consists of 12 residues. Trimming left V 1 base short and J 8 bases short, with 7 bases between. This CDR3 reads CATSDFQGGYTF. CDR3 coding DNA: TGTGCCACCAGTGATTTCCAGGGCGGCTACACCTTC.

J is TRBJ1-5 and V is TRBV27; 7 bases are a match to TRBD1. The junction had 11 bases not matched to a gene; V was cut back by 5 bases and J by 4 bases. The length of the CDR3 is 16 residues. Germline lookup yields CDR1 MNHEY and CDR2 SMNVEV (reference sequence). The CDR3 DNA follows: TGTGCCAGCAGTCTTACAGGGGACTTTCCGAATCAGCCCCAGCATTTT. Residues: CASSLTGDFPNQPQHF.

V and J are TRBV29-1 and TRBJ1-1; D ambiguous. The germline V gene has CDR1 SQVTM and CDR2 ANQGSEA. This CDR3 is built from 14 residues. V lost 3 bases to trimming and J lost 1 base, with 12 bases between them. Here the CDR3 DNA reads TGCAGCGTTGAGAACCGGGGTAAGAACACTGAAGCTTTCTTT. Translating gives CSVENRGKNTEAFF. The whole variable domain, remainder taken from reference TRBV29-1 and TRBJ1-1, is SAVISQKPSRDICQRGTSLTIQCQVDSQVTMMFWYRQQPGQSLTLIATANQGSEATYESGFVIDKFPISRPNLTFSTLTVSNMSPEDSSIYLCSVENRGKNTEAFFGQGTRLTVV.

This chain joins TRBV6-5 and TRBJ1-1, with D unclear. Germline CDR1 is MNHEY and CDR2 is SVGAGI. The V and J ends lost 4 bases and 3 bases respectively, with 3 bases between them. The CDR3 extends over 11 amino acids. For the CDR3, the DNA is TGTGCCAGCAGTTCTTACACTGAAGCTTTCTTT. Translating gives CASSSYTEAFF.

The chain uses TRBV15 and TRBJ2-1; possibly TRBD2 for D (7 bases). V was shortened by 1 base and J by 15 bases, with 19 bases between the two germline ends. This CDR3 is built from 14 residues. CDR1 and CDR2 from the germline V gene are LNHNV and YYDKDF (reference sequence). The CDR3 spells CATSRAGGSVVGFF. CDR3 nucleotide sequence: TGTGCCACCAGCAGAGCGGGGGGCTCGGTTGTGGGGTTCTTC. The variable domain in full, with the rest retrieved from reference TRBV15 and TRBJ2-1, is DAMVIQNPRYQVTQFGKPVTLSCSQTLNHNVMYWYQQKSSQAPKLLFHYYDKDFNNEADTPDNFQSRRPNTSFCFLDIRSPGLGDTAMYLCATSRAGGSVVGFFGPGTRLTVL.

This chain links TRBV19 with TRBJ1-2, with TRBD1 matching over 8 bases. Germline V CDR1 and CDR2: LNHDA, SQIVND (reference sequence). The J segment lost 4 bases and the V segment lost 3 bases, leaving 4 bases of the junction unmatched. This CDR3 comprises 14 residues. The CDR3 is CASSMGQALYGYTF. The CDR3 coding sequence is TGTGCCAGTAGTATGGGACAGGCGCTCTATGGCTACACCTTC.

The chain carries TRBV5-4 and TRBJ2-2, with 8 bases lining up with TRBD1. The J segment lost 2 bases and the V segment lost 1 base, leaving 1 base of the junction unmatched. The CDR3 totals 15 residues. Germline assignment: CDR1 SGHNT and CDR2 YYREEE (reference sequence). CDR3 bases: TGTGCCAGCAGCTTGACAGGGGGTAACACCGGGGAGCTGTTTTTT. This translates into CASSLTGGNTGELFF.

The V call is TRBV30, the J call TRBJ1-1, with D maybe TRBD1 (5 bases). Germline V gene lookup returns CDR1 GTSNPN and CDR2 SVGIG (reference sequence). The V gene lost 8 bases and the J gene lost 1 base, with 11 bases spanning the gap. The CDR3 has 12 residues. This chain's CDR3 is CAGTRKNTEAFF. CDR3 bases: TGTGCCGGGACGAGGAAGAACACTGAAGCTTTCTTT.

The chain recombines TRBV9 with TRBJ2-3, with 7 bases that match TRBD1. Losses at the gene ends were 4 bases for V and 4 bases for J; bases not matched to a gene: 9. Germline CDR1 SGDLS, CDR2 YYNGEE. This CDR3 has 15 amino acids. For the CDR3, the DNA is TGTGCCAGCAGCCCTACAACAGGGGCTGCAGATACGCAGTATTTT. Protein sequence: CASSPTTGAADTQYF.

The V and J genes are TRBV12-3 or TRBV12-4 and TRBJ2-5; D not certain. This CDR3 is 12 amino acids long. V was cut by 1 base and J by 5 bases, with 5 bases left in between. In DNA form, the CDR3 reads TGTGCCAGCAGTTTAGTGTCTGAGACCCAGTACTTC. It is translated as CASSLVSETQYF.

The J gene is TRBJ1-2, the V gene TRBV2; D is uncertain. Trimming took 3 bases from V and 8 from J, leaving 16 bases between them. Germline CDR1 is SNHLY and CDR2 is FYNNEI. This CDR3 is 14 amino acids long. The CDR3 sequence: CASSESSPTRGYTF. In DNA form, the CDR3 reads TGTGCCAGCAGTGAGAGCAGTCCAACGCGGGGCTACACCTTC.

The chain joins TRBV7-9 to TRBJ1-2; tentatively, D is TRBD1 (6 bases). The CDR3 runs 16 residues. V gave up 5 bases and J gave up 0 bases, with 16 bases separating them. Germline CDR1 reads SEHNR; CDR2 reads FQNEAQ (reference sequence). The CDR3 DNA reads as TGTGCCAGCAGCACTGCCGGACAGTCAGCTAACTATGGCTACACCTTC. It translates to CASSTAGQSANYGYTF.

This chain links TRBV14 with TRBJ2-1, with 9 bases matching TRBD2. V gave up 4 bases and J gave up 0 bases; unmatched junction bases: 7. This CDR3 spans 17 amino acids. Germline V gene lookup returns CDR1 SGHDN and CDR2 FVKESK. CDR3 sequence reads: CASSPERGAYSYNEQFF. The CDR3 nucleotides are TGTGCCAGCAGCCCAGAGCGGGGGGCCTACTCCTACAATGAGCAGTTCTTC.

This chain uses TRBV27 with TRBJ2-1, with TRBD1 matching 8 bases. CDR3 size: 16 residues. With 7 bases clipped from V and 2 bases from J, the junction kept 10 bases outside the gene matches. Germline V gene lookup returns CDR1 MNHEY and CDR2 SMNVEV (reference sequence). The CDR3 DNA reads as TGTGCCAGCAACGGGGTCGGGACAGGCGCCTACAATGAGCAGTTCTTC. It yields the protein CASNGVGTGAYNEQFF.

The rearrangement links TRBV27 to TRBJ2-7, with a tentative D call TRBD2 (6 bases). From germline, CDR1 is MNHEY and CDR2 SMNVEV (reference sequence). Trimming took 2 bases from V and 4 from J, leaving 9 bases between them. The CDR3 spans 13 residues. CDR3 region: CASSLAGPYEQYF. CDR3 bases: TGTGCCAGCAGTTTAGCGGGGCCTTACGAGCAGTACTTC.